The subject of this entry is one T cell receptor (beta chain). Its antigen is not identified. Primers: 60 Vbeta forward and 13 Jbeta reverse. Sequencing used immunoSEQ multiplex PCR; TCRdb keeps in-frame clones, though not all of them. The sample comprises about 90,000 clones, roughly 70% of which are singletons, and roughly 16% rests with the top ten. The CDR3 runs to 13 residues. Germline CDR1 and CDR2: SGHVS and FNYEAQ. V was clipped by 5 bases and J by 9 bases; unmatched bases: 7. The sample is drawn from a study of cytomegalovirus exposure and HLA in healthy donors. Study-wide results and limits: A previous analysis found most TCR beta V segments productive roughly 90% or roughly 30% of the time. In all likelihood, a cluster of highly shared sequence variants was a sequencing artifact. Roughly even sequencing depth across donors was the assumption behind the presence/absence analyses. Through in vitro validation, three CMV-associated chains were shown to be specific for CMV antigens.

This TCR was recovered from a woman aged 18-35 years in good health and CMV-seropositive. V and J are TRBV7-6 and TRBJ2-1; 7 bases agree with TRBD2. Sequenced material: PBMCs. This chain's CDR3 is CASSPGLGFEQFF. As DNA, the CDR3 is TGTGCCAGCAGCCCCGGACTAGGTTTTGAGCAGTTCTTC.